These 2 T cell receptor beta chains originate from one sample sequenced in a study of shared clonotypes between healthy human individuals. Clones were sequenced by immunoSEQ multiplex PCR, and TCRdb holds only the in-frame ones, with some missing. The sample shows roughly 400,000 clones, about 96% of them seen only once. Input material: memory CD8+ T cells sorted from blood. The sample's subset: CD45RO+ cells pooled with CCR7-negative TemRA cells. These receptors all stem from a man under 40 in good health.

The CDR3 DNA sequence: TGTGCCAGCAGTGGGGTGGCCAAAAACATTCAGTACTTC. Residues: CASSGVAKNIQYF. The chain is built from TRBV2 and TRBJ2-4; D gene uncertain. Germline V lookup: CDR1 SNHLY, CDR2 FYNNEI. There are 13 residues in the CDR3. V dropped 4 bases and J dropped 1 base, with 5 bases sitting between them.

The chain employs TRBV28 and TRBJ1-2, with TRBD1 as a possible D gene (5 bases). The CDR3 loop spans 12 amino acids. Germline CDR1 is MDHEN and CDR2 is SYDVKM. The V end lost 7 bases, the J end lost 1 base, and 7 bases lay between the germline ends. This chain's CDR3 is CASTGYNYGYTF. The CDR3 DNA follows: TGTGCCAGCACAGGGTATAACTATGGCTACACCTTC.